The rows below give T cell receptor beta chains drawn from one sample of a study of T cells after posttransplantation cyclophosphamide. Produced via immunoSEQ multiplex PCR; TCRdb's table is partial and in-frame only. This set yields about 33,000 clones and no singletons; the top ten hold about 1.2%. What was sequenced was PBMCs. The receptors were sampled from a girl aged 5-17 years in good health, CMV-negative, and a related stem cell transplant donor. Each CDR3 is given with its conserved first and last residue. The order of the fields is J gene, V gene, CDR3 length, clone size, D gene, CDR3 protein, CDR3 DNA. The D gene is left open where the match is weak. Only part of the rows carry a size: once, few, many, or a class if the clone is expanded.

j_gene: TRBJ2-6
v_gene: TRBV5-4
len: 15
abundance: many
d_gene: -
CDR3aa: CASSDQGPGANVLTF
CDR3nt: TGTGCCAGCAGTGATCAGGGCCCCGGGGCCAACGTCCTGACTTTC

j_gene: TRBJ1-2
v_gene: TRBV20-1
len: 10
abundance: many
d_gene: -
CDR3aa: CSVRQGRDTF
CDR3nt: TGCAGTGTCAGGCAGGGTAGGGACACCTTC

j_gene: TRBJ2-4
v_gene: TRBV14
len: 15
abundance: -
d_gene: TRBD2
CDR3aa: CASSRTSGGWDIQYF
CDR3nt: TGTGCCAGCAGCCGGACTAGCGGGGGATGGGACATTCAGTACTTC

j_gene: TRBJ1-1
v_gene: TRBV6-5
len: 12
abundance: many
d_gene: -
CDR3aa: CASQGRGGEAFF
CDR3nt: TGTGCCAGCCAAGGGCGGGGCGGTGAAGCTTTCTTT

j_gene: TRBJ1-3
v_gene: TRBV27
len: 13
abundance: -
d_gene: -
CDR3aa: CASSLMTGNTIYF
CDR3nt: TGTGCCAGCAGTTTAATGACAGGAAACACCATATATTTT

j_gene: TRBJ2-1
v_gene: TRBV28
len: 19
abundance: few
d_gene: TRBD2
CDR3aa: CASSWMASGRGGPRGEQFF
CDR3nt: TGTGCCAGCTCGTGGATGGCTAGCGGGAGGGGAGGACCCCGGGGGGAGCAGTTCTTC

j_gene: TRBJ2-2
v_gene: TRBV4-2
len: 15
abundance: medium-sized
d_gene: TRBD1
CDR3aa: CASSQGQEHTGELFF
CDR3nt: TGTGCCAGCAGCCAGGGACAGGAGCACACCGGGGAGCTGTTTTTT

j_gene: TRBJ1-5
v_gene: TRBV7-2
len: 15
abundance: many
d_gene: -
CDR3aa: CASSLRGGGNQPQHF
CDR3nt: TGTGCCAGCAGCTTACGGGGGGGAGGGAATCAGCCCCAGCATTTT

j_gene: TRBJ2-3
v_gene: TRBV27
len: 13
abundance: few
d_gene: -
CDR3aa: CASSPPVTDTQYF
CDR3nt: TGTGCCAGCAGTCCCCCGGTCACAGATACGCAGTATTTT

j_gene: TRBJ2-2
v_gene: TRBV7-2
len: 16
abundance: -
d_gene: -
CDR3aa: CASSFLGGENTGELFF
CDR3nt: TGTGCCAGCAGTTTTCTGGGGGGAGAGAACACCGGGGAGCTGTTTTTT

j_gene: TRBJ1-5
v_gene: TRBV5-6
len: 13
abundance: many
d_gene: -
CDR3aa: CASSRHPNQPQHF
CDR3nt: TGTGCCAGCTCGCGACATCCCAATCAGCCCCAGCATTTT

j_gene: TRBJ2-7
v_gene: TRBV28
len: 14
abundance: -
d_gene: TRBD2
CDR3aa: CASWPSGSSYEQYF
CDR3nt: TGTGCCAGCTGGCCTAGCGGGAGCTCCTACGAGCAGTACTTC

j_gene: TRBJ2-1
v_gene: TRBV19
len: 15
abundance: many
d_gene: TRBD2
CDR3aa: CASRGSAGDHNEQFF
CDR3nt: TGTGCCAGTAGAGGTTCTGCGGGAGATCACAATGAGCAGTTCTTC

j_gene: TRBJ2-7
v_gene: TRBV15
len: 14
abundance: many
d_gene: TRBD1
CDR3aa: CAASPDRGPYEQYF
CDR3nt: TGTGCCGCCTCCCCGGACAGGGGACCCTACGAGCAGTACTTC

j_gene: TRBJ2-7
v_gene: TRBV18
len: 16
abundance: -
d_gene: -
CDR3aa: CASSPPSKGGPYEQYF
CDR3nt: TGTGCCAGCTCACCACCATCCAAAGGGGGTCCCTACGAGCAGTACTTC

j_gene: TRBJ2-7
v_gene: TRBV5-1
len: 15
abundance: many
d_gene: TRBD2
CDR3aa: CASSWGGGIRYEQYF
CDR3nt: TGCGCCAGCAGCTGGGGGGGAGGGATCAGATACGAGCAGTACTTC

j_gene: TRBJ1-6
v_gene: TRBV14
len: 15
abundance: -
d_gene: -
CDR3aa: CASSQGAGLGSPLHF
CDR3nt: TGTGCCAGCAGCCAAGGTGCAGGGTTAGGATCACCCCTCCACTTT

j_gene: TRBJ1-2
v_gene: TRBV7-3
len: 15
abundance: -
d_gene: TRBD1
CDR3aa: CASSPTGTGIYGYTF
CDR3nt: TGTGCCAGCAGCCCTACCGGGACAGGGATCTATGGCTACACCTTC

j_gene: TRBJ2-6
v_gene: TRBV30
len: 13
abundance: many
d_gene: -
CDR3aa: CAWRLSGANVLTF
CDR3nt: TGTGCCTGGAGGTTATCTGGGGCCAACGTCCTGACTTTC

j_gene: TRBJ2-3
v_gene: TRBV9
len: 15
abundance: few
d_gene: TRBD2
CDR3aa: CASQGIAGGPDTQYF
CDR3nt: TGTGCCAGCCAGGGTATAGCGGGGGGGCCAGATACGCAGTATTTT